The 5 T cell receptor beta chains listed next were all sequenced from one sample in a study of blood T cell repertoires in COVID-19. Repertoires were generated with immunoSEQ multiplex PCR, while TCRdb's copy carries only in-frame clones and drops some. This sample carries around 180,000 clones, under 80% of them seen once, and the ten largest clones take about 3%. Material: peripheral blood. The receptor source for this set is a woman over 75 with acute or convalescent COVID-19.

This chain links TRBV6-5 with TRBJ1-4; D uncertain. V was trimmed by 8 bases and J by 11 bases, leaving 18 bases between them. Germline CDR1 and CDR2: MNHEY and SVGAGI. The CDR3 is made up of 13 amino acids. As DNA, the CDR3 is TGTGCCAGCGTAGTGCGGCTAATGAGGAAACTGTTTTTT. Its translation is CASVVRLMRKLFF.

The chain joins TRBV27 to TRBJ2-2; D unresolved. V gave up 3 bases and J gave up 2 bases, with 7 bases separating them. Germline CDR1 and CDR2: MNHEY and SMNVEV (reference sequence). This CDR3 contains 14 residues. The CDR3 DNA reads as TGTGCCAGCAGTTTGGGCACAAACACCGGGGAGCTGTTTTTT. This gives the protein CASSLGTNTGELFF.

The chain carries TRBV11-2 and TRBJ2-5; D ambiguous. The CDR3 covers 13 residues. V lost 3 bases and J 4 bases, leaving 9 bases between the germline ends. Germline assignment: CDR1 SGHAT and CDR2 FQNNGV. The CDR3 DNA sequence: TGTGCCAGCAGCTTCACCCGTAGAGAGACCCAGTACTTC. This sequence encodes CASSFTRRETQYF. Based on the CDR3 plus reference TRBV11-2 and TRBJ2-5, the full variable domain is EAGVAQSPRYKIIEKRQSVAFWCNPISGHATLYWYQQILGQGPKLLIQFQNNGVVDDSQLPKDRFSAERLKGVDSTLKIQPAKLEDSAVYLCASSFTRRETQYFGPGTRLLVL.

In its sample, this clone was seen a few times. The CDR3: CASSVGGGQNYGYTF. Here the CDR3 DNA reads TGTGCCAGCAGCGTCGGGGGGGGCCAGAACTATGGCTACACCTTC. The V and J genes are TRBV28 and TRBJ1-2; the D gene is possibly TRBD1 (6 bases). The CDR3 loop spans 15 amino acids. Per germline, CDR1 MDHEN and CDR2 SYDVKM. Between the trimmed V and J ends, which lost 6 bases and 2 bases, there was a span of 16 bases.

In DNA form, the CDR3 reads TGTGCCAGCAGCTTAGCGGGAGGGAGCACAGATACGCAGTATTTT. Residues: CASSLAGGSTDTQYF. The J gene is TRBJ2-3, the V gene TRBV7-8, with 7 nucleotides matching TRBD2. From germline, CDR1 is SGHVS and CDR2 FQNEAQ. After removal of 0 bases from V and 0 bases from J, the junction contained 0 bases not matched to a gene. This CDR3 contains 15 residues.